This T cell receptor beta chain was sequenced in a study of shared clonotypes between healthy human individuals. TCRdb's table, derived via immunoSEQ multiplex PCR, lists solely in-frame clones and lacks some. The sample records more than 550,000 clones, approximately 90% being singletons. The CDR3 contains 14 residues. Germline-derived CDR1 and CDR2 are WSHSY and SAAADI. Between the trimmed V and J ends, which lost 3 bases and 3 bases, there was a span of 12 bases. Selected positively for CCR7 and CD45RO-negative, naive CD8 cells excluded terminally differentiated effector memory CD45RA+ cells. The TCR was taken from a man aged 25-45 years in good health. V usage is TRBV10-2 and J usage is TRBJ2-7; D not certain. The specimen was naive CD8+ T cells sorted from blood. The CDR3 sequence: CASSDSGLGYEQYF. CDR3 sequence (DNA): TGCGCCAGCAGTGATTCCGGGCTCGGCTACGAGCAGTACTTC.